These 21 T cell receptor beta chains came from one sample sequenced in a study of T cell repertoires in cytomegalovirus infection. Each CDR3 protein is one row after TCRdb ran MiXCR on the reads. This table holds 450,000 to 650,000 distinct CDR3 sequences, almost 40% found once. No antigen is known for these receptors. This material consisted of cultured PBMCs, taken from culture after CMV antigen stimulation. The receptors were sampled from a human donor in good health (CMV status not recorded). Some clones in this sample may be carry-over from other donors' samples.

This clonotype was seen a handful of times. CDR3 sequence (DNA): TGTGCCAGCAGTTTATCCCGGGGGGCCAACGTCCTGACTTTC. Protein product: CASSLSRGANVLTF. The rearrangement uses TRBV12-3 or TRBV12-4 and TRBJ2-6; unclear D gene. This CDR3 contains 14 residues. Trimming shortened V by 2 bases and J by 4 bases, and 6 bases separated the two germline ends.

V and J are TRBV7-8 and TRBJ2-7; 9 bases match TRBD2. CDR1 and CDR2 from the germline V gene are SGHVS and FQNEAQ. The trim removed 5 bases at V and 6 bases at J, leaving 14 bases unmatched. The CDR3 runs to 16 residues. The chain's CDR3 is CASSPSGGLAGSEQYF. CDR3 DNA sequence: TGTGCCAGCAGCCCAAGCGGGGGTCTAGCGGGATCCGAGCAGTACTTC.

The rearrangement joins TRBV10-3 to TRBJ1-4; the D gene is possibly TRBD1 (5 bases). V was cut by 6 bases and J by 7 bases, with 12 bases left in between. Germline assignment: CDR1 ENHRY and CDR2 SYGVKD. This CDR3 comprises 13 residues. The CDR3 DNA sequence: TGTGCCATCAGCTCGGGGGTGTTTGAAAAACTGTTTTTT. Translated: CAISSGVFEKLFF.

This clonotype has more than one count but fewer than ten. The rearrangement links TRBV11-2 to TRBJ2-7; D unresolved. The CDR3 runs 14 residues. In germline, CDR1 is SGHAT, CDR2 FQNNGV. V lost 0 bases and J lost 2, with 8 bases in between. The chain's CDR3 is CASSLDITAYEQYF. The CDR3 DNA is TGTGCCAGCAGCTTAGATATCACAGCCTACGAGCAGTACTTC.

This chain connects TRBV7-2 to TRBJ2-7; tentative D call: TRBD2 (5 bases). The CDR3 runs to 15 residues. Deletions cut 1 base from V and 2 bases from J, with 12 bases between. Germline CDR1 SGHTA, CDR2 FQGNSA. CDR3 loop: CASSLGLAFTYEQYF. The CDR3 nucleotides read TGTGCCAGCAGCTTAGGATTAGCGTTCACCTACGAGCAGTACTTC.

This clonotype was detected a few times. The chain couples TRBV10-3 to TRBJ2-1; D is uncertain. The CDR3 consists of 13 residues. Germline V gene data show CDR1 as ENHRY and CDR2 as SYGVKD. Deletions cut 6 bases from V and 6 bases from J, with 12 bases between. The CDR3 nucleotides read TGTGCCATCAGGACAAACCTAATCAATGAGCAGTTCTTC. It translates to CAIRTNLINEQFF.

This clonotype has only a few counts. The chain joins TRBV10-3 to TRBJ2-7, with 13 bases identical to TRBD2. Trimming removed 3 bases from V and 5 bases from J; junction bases left unmatched: 7. This CDR3 spans 16 amino acids. Germline lookup yields CDR1 ENHRY and CDR2 SYGVKD. In DNA, the CDR3 is TGTGCCATCAGTGATGTGACTAGCGGGAGGTTACACGAGCAGTACTTC. Protein sequence: CAISDVTSGRLHEQYF.

The table lists this clonotype with a few counts. The chain combines TRBV7-2 with TRBJ2-1, with 16 nucleotides matching TRBD2. The CDR3 length is 14 residues. V shed 1 base, J shed 16 bases, and the junction held 4 bases outside the gene matches. Per the germline V gene, CDR1 is SGHTA and CDR2 is FQGNSA. This CDR3 is CASSLGGLAGGRFF. CDR3 nucleotides: TGTGCCAGCAGCTTAGGGGGACTAGCGGGGGGGCGCTTCTTC.

This chain connects TRBV7-8 to TRBJ2-5, with 10 nucleotides matching TRBD2. CDR3 length: 16 residues. V dropped 5 bases and J dropped 5; count of bases not matched to a gene: 11. The germline V gene has CDR1 SGHVS and CDR2 FQNEAQ. The CDR3 protein is CASSPTSGRTAETQYF. The CDR3 nucleotides read TGTGCCAGCAGCCCGACTAGCGGGCGCACCGCGGAGACCCAGTACTTC.

Points on this clonotype: A read error may explain this, as a much larger clone is one base away. The chain has TRBV14 and TRBJ1-2; TRBD1 aligns across 7 bases. Unmatched junction bases numbered 3, after V lost 3 bases and J lost 2 bases. This CDR3 has 14 amino acids. CDR1 and CDR2 (germline): SGHDN, FVKESK. CDR3 loop: CASSHLQGNYGYTF. For the CDR3, the DNA is TGTGCCAGCAGCCACCTACAGGGGAACTATGGCTACACCTTC.

This chain joins TRBV5-1 and TRBJ2-1; TRBD1 might be the D (5 bases). The CDR3 is made up of 15 amino acids. The V and J ends lost 4 bases and 4 bases respectively, with 15 bases between them. Germline CDR1 is SGHRS and CDR2 is YFSETQ. In DNA form, the CDR3 reads TGCGCCAGCAGCCCCAGGACACCCCAGTACAATGAGCAGTTCTTC. Translating gives CASSPRTPQYNEQFF.

This clonotype was seen a handful of times. V is TRBV27 and J is TRBJ2-1; TRBD2 aligns across 8 bases. The junction had 1 base not matched to a gene; V was cut back by 3 bases and J by 0 bases. The CDR3 runs 15 residues. Germline CDR1 MNHEY, CDR2 SMNVEV (reference sequence). This CDR3 is CASSFGTSSYNEQFF. In DNA, the CDR3 is TGTGCCAGCAGTTTCGGGACTAGCTCCTACAATGAGCAGTTCTTC.

This clonotype has only a few counts. The V call is TRBV11-2, the J call TRBJ2-3; 8 nucleotides agree with TRBD2. CDR1 is SGHAT and CDR2 is FQNNGV in the germline V gene. The CDR3 runs 17 residues. The junction had 10 bases not matched to a gene; V was cut back by 2 bases and J by 3 bases. The CDR3 is CASSLTRAGAGTDTQYF. As DNA, the CDR3 is TGTGCCAGCAGCTTAACTAGAGCGGGGGCGGGGACAGATACGCAGTATTTT.

This clonotype has more than one count but fewer than ten. The chain couples TRBV20-1 to TRBJ2-5, with D possibly TRBD1 on 6 matching bases. Trimming cost V 1 base and J 5 bases, with 14 bases left between them. Germline CDR1 DFQATT, CDR2 SNEGSKA (reference sequence). The CDR3 runs 14 residues. CDR3 region: CSARAPGAWETQYF. The CDR3 DNA reads as TGCAGTGCTAGAGCGCCAGGGGCCTGGGAGACCCAGTACTTC.

This clonotype was detected many times. The chain recombines TRBV7-8 with TRBJ1-1, with D possibly being TRBD1 (5 bases). V was shortened by 2 bases and J by 10 bases, with 11 bases between the two germline ends. Germline CDR1 is SGHVS and CDR2 is FQNEAQ. This CDR3 has 12 residues. The CDR3 DNA is TGTGCCAGCAGCTTAACTAGCGGGGGAGCTTTCTTT. Protein: CASSLTSGGAFF.

Points on this clonotype: A clone one base away is much larger, so this may be a read error. This chain joins TRBV7-8 and TRBJ1-3; D is unclear. The germline V and J ends were trimmed by 2 bases and 0 bases, with 5 bases remaining between them. The germline V gene encodes CDR1 SGHVS and CDR2 FQNEAQ. The CDR3 contains 14 residues. In DNA form, the CDR3 reads TGTGCCAGCAGCTTACAGATCTCTGGAAACACCATATATTTT. Translating gives CASSLQISGNTIYF.

The chain uses TRBV6-2 or TRBV6-3 and TRBJ2-6; D not resolved. CDR3 length: 15 residues. Looked up from germline, CDR1 is MNHEY and CDR2 is SVGEGT. Trimming cost V 8 bases and J 0 bases, with 11 bases left between them. This CDR3 reads CASRIYGSGANVLTF. The CDR3 region has the DNA TGTGCCAGCCGAATTTATGGCTCTGGGGCCAACGTCCTGACTTTC.

This clonotype turned up a few times. V and J are TRBV27 and TRBJ2-2; D uncertain. CDR1 is MNHEY and CDR2 is SMNVEV in the germline V gene (reference sequence). The V end was cut by 8 bases, the J end by 4 bases, with 23 bases between. This CDR3 has 17 residues. The CDR3 protein is CASLQTIGSGPTGELFF. In DNA form, the CDR3 reads TGTGCCAGCTTACAAACCATAGGGTCCGGCCCCACCGGGGAGCTGTTTTTT.

This clonotype was observed a few times. The chain joins TRBV7-2 to TRBJ1-6; D possibly corresponds to TRBD1 (5 bases). Germline CDR1 and CDR2: SGHTA and FQGNSA. CDR3 length: 17 residues. Trimming removed 4 bases from V and 4 bases from J, with 17 bases in between. The CDR3 nucleotides read TGTGCCAGCAGCTCCCAATTGGGGCCCGGTTATAATTCACCCCTCCACTTT. This translates into CASSSQLGPGYNSPLHF.

The rearrangement uses TRBV7-6 and TRBJ2-2, with a possible D match to TRBD1 (7 bases). This CDR3 region has 17 residues. Trimming shortened V by 2 bases and J by 0 bases, and 13 bases separated the two germline ends. The germline V gene encodes CDR1 SGHVS and CDR2 FNYEAQ. This CDR3 is CASSLRQGGSNTGELFF. The DNA for the CDR3 is TGTGCCAGCAGCTTAAGGCAGGGGGGCTCGAACACCGGGGAGCTGTTTTTT.

V and J are TRBV7-9 and TRBJ1-2, with D possibly being TRBD1 (5 bases). The V gene's germline CDR1 is SEHNR and CDR2 FQNEAQ (reference sequence). This CDR3 comprises 20 residues. V was shortened by 5 bases and J by 2 bases, with 30 bases between the two germline ends. The CDR3 sequence is CASSPGGRGGSTVLNYGYTF. CDR3 nucleotide sequence: TGTGCCAGCAGCCCAGGCGGGCGTGGGGGGTCAACAGTACTGAACTATGGCTACACCTTC.